These T cell receptor beta chains were read from a single sample in a study of cytomegalovirus exposure and HLA in healthy donors. Assay: immunoSEQ multiplex PCR; the TCRdb copy retains only in-frame clones and omits some. This table has just over 150,000 clones, about 88% appearing once. The source material was PBMCs. These receptors all stem from a woman under 30 in good health and CMV-seronegative. Each CDR3 is given with its conserved first and last residue. The order of the fields is V gene, J gene, CDR3 length, CDR3 protein.

TRBV5-1	TRBJ2-5	14	CASSLGPSQETQYF
TRBV7-9	TRBJ2-7	18	CASSPDRTLNPSSYEQYF
TRBV27	TRBJ1-5	18	CASSPPRTYRIANQPQHF
TRBV6-1	TRBJ1-4	16	CASSEFLDGGGEKLFF
TRBV19	TRBJ2-2	14	CASSSRGYAGELFF
TRBV27	TRBJ2-7	13	CASSLSASYEQYF
TRBV5-1	TRBJ1-4	16	CASSLTVWGRNEKLFF
TRBV28	TRBJ1-2	14	CASSPTGQVYGYTF
TRBV7-9	TRBJ1-6	14	CASSWDRGQSPLHF
TRBV10-3	TRBJ1-2	16	CAISPGQGLFGYGYTF
TRBV5-6	TRBJ2-7	15	CASSPLREFSYEQYF
TRBV28	TRBJ2-7	14	CASSLPGEIYEQYF
TRBV6-1	TRBJ1-2	13	CAIGREIGYGYTF
TRBV4-2	TRBJ2-7	16	CASSQDFEGATYEQYF
TRBV18	TRBJ2-7	14	CASSLNQGLYEQYF
TRBV6-5	TRBJ1-3	11	CASSYSNTIYF
TRBV30	TRBJ2-3	15	CAWSVGGRGADTQYF
TRBV10-3	TRBJ2-3	14	CAISERERWDTQYF
TRBV25-1	TRBJ2-5	12	CASSEYKETQYF
TRBV4-1	TRBJ2-7	17	CASSQGRRGGLGNEQYF
TRBV5-4	TRBJ2-5	17	CASSLPRGTGRQETQYF
TRBV28	TRBJ2-7	11	CASSLRVEQYF
TRBV7-9	TRBJ2-5	17	CASSPPRRLAGQETQYF